A single sample gave rise to the 3 T cell receptor beta chains below, sequenced in a study of CD8 T cells in Susac syndrome. Reverse transcription of 0.5 to 1 ug RNA was carried out with random hexamers. TCRdb re-called the immunoSEQ multiplex PCR reads through MiXCR, storing one row per CDR3 protein. The data show roughly 200,000 distinct CDR3 sequences, roughly 94% seen once. Sequenced input: CD4+ T cells from PBMCs. All receptors derive from a human donor with multiple sclerosis.

This chain uses TRBV3-1 with TRBJ1-4; no clear D. The V end lost 1 base, the J end lost 7 bases, and 4 bases lay between the germline ends. The CDR3 has 12 amino acids. Germline values: CDR1 LGHDT, CDR2 YNNKEL (reference sequence). Here the CDR3 DNA reads TGTGCCAGCAGCCAAGGAGTTGAAAAACTGTTTTTT. Its protein product is CASSQGVEKLFF.

The chain combines TRBV6-5 with TRBJ2-5; D is uncertain. V lost 2 bases to trimming and J lost 3 bases, with 13 bases between them. Germline V gene lookup returns CDR1 MNHEY and CDR2 SVGAGI. The CDR3 runs to 15 residues. CDR3 residues: CASSYEASRKETQYF. CDR3 DNA sequence: TGTGCCAGCAGTTACGAGGCCAGCCGAAAAGAGACCCAGTACTTC.

The chain links TRBV24-1 to TRBJ2-1, with D hard to call. V was shortened by 3 bases and J by 10 bases, with 9 bases between the two germline ends. The length of the CDR3 is 12 residues. Germline V gene data show CDR1 as KGHDR and CDR2 as SFDVKD. CDR3 sequence: CATSDNLGEQFF. As DNA, the CDR3 is TGTGCCACCAGTGATAACCTAGGGGAGCAGTTCTTC.